This T cell receptor beta chain was observed in a study of OX40 agonist ivuxolimab in advanced cancers. Study-level information: The study treated patients with ivuxolimab, an agonistic anti-OX40 (CD134) antibody.

Germline V gene sequence: CDR1 MDHEN, CDR2 SYDVKM. The CDR3 is made up of 14 amino acids. V was clipped by 7 bases and J by 8 bases, with 18 bases between them. With regard to this clone: The antigen is undetermined.

Study-level findings and limits: Within 6 weeks, CD4+ and CD8+ blood T cells expanded clonally at 0.1 to 3.0 mg/kg. Determination of antigen specificity was not performed for the expanded peripheral T cells. Among T cells, CD8+ cells averaged more expanded clones than CD4+ cells.

Produced via immunoSEQ multiplex PCR; TCRdb's table is partial and in-frame only. The table has 50,000 to 55,000 clones, around nine tenths seen once; the top ten hold about 1.5%. This TCR came from an adult with an advanced solid tumor such as melanoma, head and neck, liver or kidney cancer. Here the sequenced sample was CD4+ or CD8+ T cells sorted from blood, taken in a trial of the OX40 agonist ivuxolimab. The chain joins TRBV28 to TRBJ2-1; tentatively, D is TRBD2 (5 bases). CDR3 loop: CASKGSSVLDEQFF. The CDR3 DNA reads TGTGCCAGCAAAGGGAGTTCGGTGTTGGATGAGCAGTTCTTC.